A single sample is the source of the 4 T cell receptor beta chains below, sequenced in a study of vaccination and CD4 T cells after COVID-19. No antigen has been identified for these receptors. Treatment specified: approximately 10-day PBMC culture with coronavirus spike peptide pools or control peptides (ViraFEST assay). The Oncomine TCR Beta short-read assay sequenced DNA from cultured CD4+ T cells. One entry per CDR3 protein results from TCRdb running MiXCR on the PCR reads. The top ten hold around a sixth of the sample, which has 8,000 to 9,500 distinct CDR3 sequences, roughly three fifths seen once. The input for sequencing was cultured CD4+ T cells from blood, taken after SARS-CoV-2 vaccination. Every receptor here comes from a human donor with COVID-19.

V and J are TRBV2 and TRBJ2-1; 7 bases are a match to TRBD1. The CDR3 runs to 11 residues. CDR1 is SNHLY and CDR2 is FYNNEI in the germline V gene. The trim removed 5 bases at V and 12 bases at J, leaving 4 bases unmatched. The CDR3 sequence: CASSYRQGQFF. For the CDR3, the DNA is TGTGCCAGCAGTTATCGACAGGGGCAGTTCTTC.

Here the CDR3 DNA reads TGTGCCAGCAGTCCTCCGGGTCCTTCCTACGAGCAGTACTTC. Amino acid sequence: CASSPPGPSYEQYF. This chain joins TRBV27 and TRBJ2-7; D gene unclear. V shed 5 bases and J shed 1 base, with 12 bases lying between them. The germline CDR1 and CDR2 sequences are MNHEY and SMNVEV (reference sequence). The CDR3 has 14 amino acids.

To note about this clonotype: This may arise from a read error, as a much more abundant clone is one base away. The chain recombines TRBV11-3 with TRBJ2-2, with D tentatively TRBD1 (6 bases). CDR1 SGHNT and CDR2 YENEEA come from the germline V gene. CDR3 size: 14 residues. Written as DNA, the CDR3 is TGTGCCAGCCGCGGACAGAAAGACACCGGGAAGCTGTTTTTT. Protein: CASRGQKDTGKLFF. The complete variable domain, with remaining parts taken from reference TRBV11-3 and TRBJ2-2, reads EAGVVQSPRYKIIEKKQPVAFWCNPISGHNTLYWYLQNLGQGPELLIRYENEEAVDDSQLPKDRFSAERLKGVDSTLKIQPAELGDSAVYLCASRGQKDTGKLFFGEGSRLTVL.

The chain carries TRBV15 and TRBJ2-1, with D unclear. V was cut by 2 bases and J by 7 bases, with 3 bases left in between. Germline V gene sequence: CDR1 LNHNV, CDR2 YYDKDF (reference sequence). The CDR3 totals 11 residues. CDR3 residues: CATSRRNEQFF. CDR3 nucleotides: TGTGCCACCAGCAGACGGAATGAGCAGTTCTTC.